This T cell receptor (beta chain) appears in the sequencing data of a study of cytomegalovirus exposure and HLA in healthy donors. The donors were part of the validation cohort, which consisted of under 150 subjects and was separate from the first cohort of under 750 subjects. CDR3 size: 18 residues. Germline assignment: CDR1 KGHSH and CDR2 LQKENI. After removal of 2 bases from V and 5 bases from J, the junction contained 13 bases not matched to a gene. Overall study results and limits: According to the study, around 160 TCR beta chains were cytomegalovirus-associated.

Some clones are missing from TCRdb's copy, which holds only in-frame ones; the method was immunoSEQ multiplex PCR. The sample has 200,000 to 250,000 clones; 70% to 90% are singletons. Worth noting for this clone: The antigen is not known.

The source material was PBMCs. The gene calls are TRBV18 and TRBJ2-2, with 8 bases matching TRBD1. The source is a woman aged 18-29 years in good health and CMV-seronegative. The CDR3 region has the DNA TGTGCCAGCTCACCAACCCCCCCCTGGACAGGGCAAACCGGGGAGCTGTTTTTT. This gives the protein CASSPTPPWTGQTGELFF. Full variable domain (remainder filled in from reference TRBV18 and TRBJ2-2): NAGVMQNPRHLVRRRGQEARLRCSPMKGHSHVYWYRQLPEEGLKFMVYLQKENIIDESGMPKERFSAEFPKEGPSILRIQQVVRGDSAAYFCASSPTPPWTGQTGELFFGEGSRLTVL.